The text below deals with one TCR beta chain. The sample originates from a study of blood T cell repertoires in COVID-19. Study overall: Acute-phase and convalescent COVID-19 samples originated in the United States, Italy and Spain. PBMCs, B-cell-depleted T cells, or T cells provided the cDNA or gDNA that made up the material.

In the authors' workflow: Reference gene primer amplification gave nucleated cell count estimates. The assay was immunoSEQ multiplex PCR, and TCRdb's table has in-frame clones only and misses some. V and J calls and clone size are copied from that table; D and trimming were computed from the DNA. Among some 200,000 clones, 80% to 90% were seen once, and the ten largest hold approximately 0.93%. CDR1 and CDR2 from the germline V gene are ENHRY and SYGVKD. V lost 8 bases and J 8 bases, leaving 16 bases between the germline ends. The CDR3 totals 13 residues. The receptor's source is a woman younger than 35 who had recovered from COVID-19. The sequencing input was peripheral blood. The V and J genes are TRBV10-3 and TRBJ2-1; a weak D match, TRBD2 (5 bases). The CDR3 DNA reads TGTGCCATCTCCCATCCCCTAGCCGATGAGCAGTTCTTC. This codes for CAISHPLADEQFF.